The clone carrying this T cell receptor (delta chain) has only a few counts. This sample also contains other DNA sequences that code for the same CDR3. From germline, CDR1 is GEAIGNYY and CDR2 EKD. The CDR3 spans 17 residues. V lost 1 base and J lost 0; bases outside the gene matches: 9. The data belong to a study of gamma-delta T cells after stem cell transplantation. TCRdb applied CATT to the RT-PCR reads for clone calling. Counted here are around 3,000 delta-chain clones, about 31% occurring once; the ten biggest clones make up over 20%. The chain uses TRDV2 and TRDJ1; 8 bases map to TRDD3. The sequence was obtained from a human donor. It is not recorded whose cells these are; they may come from a transplant donor. Sequencing used gamma-delta T cells. The CDR3 loop reads CACDTLGDRPYTDKLIF. The CDR3 DNA reads TGTGCCTGTGACACTCTGGGGGACCGGCCTTACACCGATAAACTCATCTTT.